The 8 T cell receptor beta chains below were found in one sample sequenced in a study of blood T cell repertoires in COVID-19. Data came from immunoSEQ multiplex PCR; TCRdb stores just in-frame clones and leaves some out. This sample has more than 200,000 clones, with approximately 80% found just once. The sequenced sample was peripheral blood. These receptors were obtained from a woman between 40 and 55 years old with active or convalescent COVID-19.

A note on this clone: Germline is not matched at one junction end, which may reflect a read error. This chain joins TRBV5-6 and TRBJ1-1; no clear D. This CDR3 contains 13 residues. Germline CDR1 SGHDT, CDR2 YYEEEE. The CDR3 here is CASTLLANTEAFF. CDR3 DNA sequence: TGTGCCAGCACCTTGCTAGCGAACACTGAAGCTTTCTTT.

V is TRBV19 and J is TRBJ2-7, with 10 bases aligning to TRBD1. V trimming: 6 bases; J trimming: 8 bases; junction bases outside the gene matches: 7. CDR1 LNHDA and CDR2 SQIVND come from the germline V gene (reference sequence). The CDR3 totals 13 residues. DNA of the CDR3: TGTGCCAGTAGAGACTTGGACAGGGGGAAGCAGTACTTC. Protein: CASRDLDRGKQYF.

The chain combines TRBV3-1 (or the pseudogene TRBV3-2) with TRBJ1-5; 7 bases align to TRBD1. The CDR3 is 14 residues long. Germline lookup yields CDR1 LGHDT and CDR2 YNNKEL (reference sequence). Trimming cost V 4 bases and J 4 bases; bases outside gene matches: 4. The CDR3 sequence is CASSPGTVNQPQHF. CDR3 in DNA: TGTGCCAGCAGCCCCGGGACAGTGAATCAGCCCCAGCATTTT.

The V gene is TRBV11-1, the J gene TRBJ1-1; D is perhaps TRBD1 (6 bases). The germline V gene encodes CDR1 SGHAT and CDR2 FQDESV (reference sequence). V lost 5 bases and J lost 4, with 14 bases in between. The CDR3 sequence is 14 residues long. In DNA, the CDR3 is TGTGCCAGCAGCATCTCTGGGGGCCTCACTGAAGCTTTCTTT. As protein: CASSISGGLTEAFF.

V gene TRBV2 combines with J gene TRBJ2-5; TRBD2 might be the D (5 bases). CDR3 length equals 13 residues. The germline V and J ends were trimmed by 6 bases and 5 bases, with 13 bases remaining between them. Looked up from germline, CDR1 is SNHLY and CDR2 is FYNNEI. The CDR3 is CASRADPQETQYF. In nucleotides, the CDR3 is TGTGCCAGCAGAGCGGACCCCCAGGAGACCCAGTACTTC.

The genes are TRBV7-6 and TRBJ2-1; 10 bases map to TRBD2. V shed 8 bases, J shed 8 bases, and the junction held 12 bases outside the gene matches. CDR1 is SGHVS and CDR2 is FNYEAQ in the germline V gene. CDR3 length: 15 amino acids. The CDR3 sequence: CASSKRGGRPDEQFF. CDR3 in DNA: TGTGCCAGCTCCAAGCGGGGGGGCCGACCCGATGAGCAGTTCTTC.

Only a few counts were recorded for this clone. The rearrangement joins TRBV11-3 to TRBJ2-7; D possibly corresponds to TRBD1 (6 bases). The germline V gene encodes CDR1 SGHNT and CDR2 YENEEA. This CDR3 contains 15 residues. Trimming stripped 5 bases from V and 4 bases from J, with 18 bases between. The CDR3 protein is CASSARLQGPYEQYV. The CDR3 nucleotides are TGTGCCAGCAGCGCCCGACTACAGGGTCCTTACGAGCAGTACGTC.

The chain links TRBV7-2 to TRBJ1-1, with 10 nucleotides matching TRBD1. With 1 base clipped from V and 0 bases from J, the junction kept 5 bases outside the gene matches. Germline values: CDR1 SGHTA, CDR2 FQGNSA. The CDR3 is made up of 17 amino acids. In nucleotides, the CDR3 is TGTGCCAGCAGCTTAGTTGGGACAGGGGCGATGAACACTGAAGCTTTCTTT. Translation: CASSLVGTGAMNTEAFF.